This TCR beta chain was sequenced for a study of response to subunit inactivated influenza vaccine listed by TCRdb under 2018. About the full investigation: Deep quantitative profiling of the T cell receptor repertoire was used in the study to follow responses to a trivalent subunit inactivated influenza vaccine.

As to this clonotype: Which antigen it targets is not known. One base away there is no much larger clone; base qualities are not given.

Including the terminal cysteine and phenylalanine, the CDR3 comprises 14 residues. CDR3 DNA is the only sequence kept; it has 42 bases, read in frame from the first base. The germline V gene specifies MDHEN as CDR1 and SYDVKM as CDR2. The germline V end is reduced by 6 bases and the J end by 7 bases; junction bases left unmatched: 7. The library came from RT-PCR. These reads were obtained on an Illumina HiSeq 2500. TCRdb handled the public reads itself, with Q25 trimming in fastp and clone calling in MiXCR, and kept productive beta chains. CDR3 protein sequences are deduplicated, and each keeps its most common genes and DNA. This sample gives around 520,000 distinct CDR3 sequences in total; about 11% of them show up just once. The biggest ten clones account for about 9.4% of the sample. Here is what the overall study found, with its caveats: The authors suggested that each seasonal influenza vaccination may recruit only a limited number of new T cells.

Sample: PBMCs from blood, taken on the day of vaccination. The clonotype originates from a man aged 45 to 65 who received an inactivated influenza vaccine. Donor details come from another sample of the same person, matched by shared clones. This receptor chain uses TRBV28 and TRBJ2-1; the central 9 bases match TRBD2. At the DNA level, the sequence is TGTGCCAGCAGCTTTAGCGGGAGTGGGAATGAGCAGTTCTTC. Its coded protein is CASSFSGSGNEQFF.